This T cell receptor (beta chain) originates from a study of blood T cells in healthy people across ages. Findings and caveats of the study: The percentage of naive T cells correlated strongly with TCR beta diversity.

The authors ran a second PCR of 7 to 11 cycles using a sample-barcoded 5' primer and a J-beta primer mix. From the 5' RACE reads, TCRdb called clonotypes with MiXCR, one entry per CDR3 protein. This table holds 800,000 to 1,000,000 distinct CDR3 sequences, about 48% found once. Ten or more counts support this clonotype. Its antigen is undetermined. This clonotype was obtained from a man aged 25-40 years in good health. Source material: blood.

This CDR3 reads CASSLIGPQETQYF. For the CDR3, the DNA is TGTGCCAGCAGCTTAATCGGGCCTCAAGAGACCCAGTACTTC. V and J are TRBV11-2 and TRBJ2-5; D is undetermined. This CDR3 has 14 residues. V was clipped by 2 bases and J by 2 bases, with 9 bases between them. Germline CDR1 SGHAT, CDR2 FQNNGV.